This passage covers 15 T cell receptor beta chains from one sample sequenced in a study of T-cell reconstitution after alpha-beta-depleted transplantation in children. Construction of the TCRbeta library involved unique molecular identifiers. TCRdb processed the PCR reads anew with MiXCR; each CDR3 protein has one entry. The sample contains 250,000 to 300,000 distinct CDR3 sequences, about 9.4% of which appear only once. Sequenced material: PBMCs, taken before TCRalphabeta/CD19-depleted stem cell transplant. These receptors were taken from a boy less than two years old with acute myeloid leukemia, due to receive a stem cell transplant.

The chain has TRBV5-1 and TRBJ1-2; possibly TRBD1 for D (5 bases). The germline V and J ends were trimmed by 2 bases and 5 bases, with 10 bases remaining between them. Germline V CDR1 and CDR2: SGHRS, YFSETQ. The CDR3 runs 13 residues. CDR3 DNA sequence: TGCGCCAGCAGCTTACGGGGGGAATATGGCTACACCTTC. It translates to CASSLRGEYGYTF.

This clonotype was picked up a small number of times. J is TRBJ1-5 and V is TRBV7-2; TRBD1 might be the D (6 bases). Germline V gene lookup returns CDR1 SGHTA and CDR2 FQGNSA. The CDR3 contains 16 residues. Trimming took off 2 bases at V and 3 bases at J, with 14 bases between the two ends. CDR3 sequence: CASSLHRDILNQPQHF. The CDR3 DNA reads TGTGCCAGCAGCTTACACCGGGACATCCTCAATCAGCCCCAGCATTTT.

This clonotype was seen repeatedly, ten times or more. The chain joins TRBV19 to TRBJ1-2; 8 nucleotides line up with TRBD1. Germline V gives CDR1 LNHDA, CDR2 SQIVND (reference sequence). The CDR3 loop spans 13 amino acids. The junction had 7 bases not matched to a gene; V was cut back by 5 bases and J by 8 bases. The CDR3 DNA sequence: TGTGCCAGTAGTGCGCGACAGGGGTCCGGCTACACCTTC. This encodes CASSARQGSGYTF.

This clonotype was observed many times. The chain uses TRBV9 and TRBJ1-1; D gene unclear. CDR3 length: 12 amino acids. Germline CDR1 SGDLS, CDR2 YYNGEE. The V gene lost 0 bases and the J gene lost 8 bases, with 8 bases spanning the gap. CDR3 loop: CASSVEVGEAFF. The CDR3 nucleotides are TGTGCCAGCAGCGTAGAAGTTGGAGAAGCTTTCTTT.

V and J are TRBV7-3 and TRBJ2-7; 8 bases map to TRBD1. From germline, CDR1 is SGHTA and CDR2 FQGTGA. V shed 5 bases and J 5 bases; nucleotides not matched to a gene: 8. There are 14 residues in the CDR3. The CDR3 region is CASSPGQGGDEQYF. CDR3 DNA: TGTGCCAGCAGCCCTGGACAGGGTGGCGACGAGCAGTACTTC.

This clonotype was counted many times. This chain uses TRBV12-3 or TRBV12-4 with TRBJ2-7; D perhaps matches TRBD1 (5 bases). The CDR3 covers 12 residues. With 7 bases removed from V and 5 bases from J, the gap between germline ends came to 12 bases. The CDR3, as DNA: TGTGCCAGCATGGGCAGGGTGGACGAGCAGTACTTC. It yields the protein CASMGRVDEQYF.

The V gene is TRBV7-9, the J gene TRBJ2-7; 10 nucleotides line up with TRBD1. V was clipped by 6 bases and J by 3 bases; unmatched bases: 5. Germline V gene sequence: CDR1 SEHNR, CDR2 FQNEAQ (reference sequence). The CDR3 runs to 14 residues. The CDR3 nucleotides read TGTGCCAGCAGATCAGGACAGGGGGACTACGAGCAGTACTTC. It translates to CASRSGQGDYEQYF. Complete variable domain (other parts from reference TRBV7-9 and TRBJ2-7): DTGVSQNPRHKITKRGQNVTFRCDPISEHNRLYWYRQTLGQGPEFLTYFQNEAQLEKSRLLSDRFSAERPKGSFSTLEIQRTEQGDSAMYLCASRSGQGDYEQYFGPGTRLTVT.

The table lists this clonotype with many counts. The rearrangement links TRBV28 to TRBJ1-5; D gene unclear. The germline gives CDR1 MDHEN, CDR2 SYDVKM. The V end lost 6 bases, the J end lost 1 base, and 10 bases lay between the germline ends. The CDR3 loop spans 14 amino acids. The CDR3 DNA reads TGTGCCAGCAGGCGGCCGGGGAGCAATCAGCCCCAGCATTTT. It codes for CASRRPGSNQPQHF.

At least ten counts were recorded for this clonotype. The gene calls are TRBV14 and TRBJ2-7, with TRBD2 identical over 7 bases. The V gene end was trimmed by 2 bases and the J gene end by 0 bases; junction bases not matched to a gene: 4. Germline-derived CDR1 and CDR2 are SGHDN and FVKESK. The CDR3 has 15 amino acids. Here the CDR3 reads CASSQLAVFSYEQYF. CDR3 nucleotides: TGTGCCAGCAGCCAACTAGCGGTTTTCTCCTACGAGCAGTACTTC. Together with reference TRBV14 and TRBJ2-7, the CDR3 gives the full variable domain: EAGVTQFPSHSVIEKGQTVTLRCDPISGHDNLYWYRRVMGKEIKFLLHFVKESKQDESGMPNNRFLAERTGGTYSTLKVQPAELEDSGVYFCASSQLAVFSYEQYFGPGTRLTVT.

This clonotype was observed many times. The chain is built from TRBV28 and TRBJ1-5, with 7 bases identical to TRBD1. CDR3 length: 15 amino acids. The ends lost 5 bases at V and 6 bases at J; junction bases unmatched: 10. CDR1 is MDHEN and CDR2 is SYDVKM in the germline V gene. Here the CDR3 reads CASSVDREGSQPQHF. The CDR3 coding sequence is TGTGCCAGCAGTGTAGACAGGGAAGGGAGTCAGCCCCAGCATTTT.

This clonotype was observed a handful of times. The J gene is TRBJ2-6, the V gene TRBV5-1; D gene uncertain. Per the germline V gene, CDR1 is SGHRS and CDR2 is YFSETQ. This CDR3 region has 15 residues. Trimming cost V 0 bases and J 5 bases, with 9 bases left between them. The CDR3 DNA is TGCGCCAGCAGCTTGGATAACGGCTGGGCCAACGTCCTGACTTTC. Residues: CASSLDNGWANVLTF.

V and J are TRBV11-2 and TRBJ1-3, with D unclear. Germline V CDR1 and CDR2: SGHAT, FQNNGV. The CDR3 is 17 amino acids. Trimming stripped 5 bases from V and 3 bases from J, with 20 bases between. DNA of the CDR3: TGTGCCAGCAGCCCACCTTCTGGGGTCCTGCGTGGAAACACCATATATTTT. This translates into CASSPPSGVLRGNTIYF.

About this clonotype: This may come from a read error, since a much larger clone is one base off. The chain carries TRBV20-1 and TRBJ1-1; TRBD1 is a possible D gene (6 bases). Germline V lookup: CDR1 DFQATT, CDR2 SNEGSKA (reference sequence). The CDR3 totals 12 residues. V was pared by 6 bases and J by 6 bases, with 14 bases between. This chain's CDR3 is CSATVTGPEAFF. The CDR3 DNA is TGCAGTGCCACCGTGACAGGCCCTGAAGCTTTCTTT.

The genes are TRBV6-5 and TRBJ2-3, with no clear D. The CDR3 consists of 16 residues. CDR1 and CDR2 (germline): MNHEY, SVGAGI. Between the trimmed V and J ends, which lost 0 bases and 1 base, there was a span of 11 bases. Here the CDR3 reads CASSYSTGYGTDTQYF. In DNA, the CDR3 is TGTGCCAGCAGTTACTCGACTGGTTATGGCACAGATACGCAGTATTTT.

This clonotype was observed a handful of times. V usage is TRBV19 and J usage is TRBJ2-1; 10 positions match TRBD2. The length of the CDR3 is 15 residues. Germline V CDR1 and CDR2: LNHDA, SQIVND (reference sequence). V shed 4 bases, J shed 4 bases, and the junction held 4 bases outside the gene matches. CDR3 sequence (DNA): TGTGCCAGTAGTAAGCCTAGCGGGAGTTACAATGAGCAGTTCTTC. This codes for CASSKPSGSYNEQFF.